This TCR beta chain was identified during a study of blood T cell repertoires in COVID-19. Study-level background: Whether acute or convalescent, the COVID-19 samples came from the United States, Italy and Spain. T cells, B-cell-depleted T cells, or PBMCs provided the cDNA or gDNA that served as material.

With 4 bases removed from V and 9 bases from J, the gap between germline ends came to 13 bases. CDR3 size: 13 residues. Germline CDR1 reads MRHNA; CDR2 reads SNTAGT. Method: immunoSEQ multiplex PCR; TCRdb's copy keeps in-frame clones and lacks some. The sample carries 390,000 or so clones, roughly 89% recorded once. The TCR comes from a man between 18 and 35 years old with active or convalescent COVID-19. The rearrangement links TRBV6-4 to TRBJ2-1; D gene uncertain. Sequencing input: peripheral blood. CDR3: CASSVTSVGEQFF. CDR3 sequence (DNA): TGTGCCAGCAGTGTAACGAGCGTCGGTGAGCAGTTCTTC.